The entry that follows covers one TCR beta chain sequence. These data belong to a study of shared clonotypes between healthy human individuals. V was clipped by 5 bases and J by 6 bases, with 8 bases between them. This CDR3 region has 12 residues. CDR1 is MNHNS, CDR2 SASEGT, per germline. Assay: immunoSEQ multiplex PCR; the TCRdb copy retains only in-frame clones and omits some. The data hold approximately 2,300,000 clones, with 85% to 95% observed a single time. The sequencing input was naive CD4+ T cells from PBMCs. Regarding subset: CD45RA+ positively selected. The chain employs TRBV6-1 and TRBJ1-5; no firm D call. This TCR was sampled from a man aged 18 to 35 in good health. Some clones in this sample may be carry-over from other donors' samples. The CDR3 here is CASSNSPQPQHF. The CDR3 nucleotides are TGTGCCAGCAGTAACAGCCCTCAGCCCCAGCATTTT.